These 28 T cell receptor beta chains were all obtained from the same sample, sequenced in a study of blood T cell repertoires in COVID-19. Sequencing used immunoSEQ multiplex PCR; TCRdb keeps in-frame clones, though not all of them. In the table there are 150,000 to 200,000 clones, about 88% of which are singletons. Source material: PBMCs or T cells enriched from blood (not recorded which). The receptors originated from a woman aged 18-29 years who had recovered from COVID-19.

The chain recombines TRBV10-3 with TRBJ1-3; D is undetermined. The germline CDR1 and CDR2 sequences are ENHRY and SYGVKD. The CDR3 has 14 residues. V lost 10 bases and J lost 0, with 13 bases in between. The CDR3 DNA follows: TGTGCCACCACGAGTGGAGTCTCTGGAAACACCATATATTTT. It yields the protein CATTSGVSGNTIYF.

The genes are TRBV2 and TRBJ1-2; TRBD1 aligns across 10 bases. V shed 4 bases and J 7 bases; nucleotides not matched to a gene: 3. The CDR3 has 13 residues. Looked up from germline, CDR1 is SNHLY and CDR2 is FYNNEI. CDR3 nucleotides: TGTGCCAGCAGTGTGACAGGGGGCCGTGGCTACACCTTC. It encodes CASSVTGGRGYTF.

This clone was seen only a few times. V usage is TRBV7-2 and J usage is TRBJ2-2; D is undetermined. The germline V gene has CDR1 SGHTA and CDR2 FQGNSA. The CDR3 is 14 amino acids. Trimming removed 1 base from V and 0 bases from J, with 3 bases in between. The CDR3: CASSLVTNTGELFF. The CDR3 DNA reads as TGTGCCAGCAGCTTAGTCACGAACACCGGGGAGCTGTTTTTT.

The rearrangement uses TRBV4-3 and TRBJ2-1; 8 bases match TRBD1. The CDR3 covers 16 residues. CDR1 and CDR2 (germline): LGHNA, YSLEER. The trim removed 0 bases at V and 7 bases at J, leaving 8 bases unmatched. CDR3 nucleotide sequence: TGCGCCAGCAGCCAAGAAGCTGGACAGGGTGGAAATGAGCAGTTCTTC. It yields the protein CASSQEAGQGGNEQFF.

This clone occurred a few times. The CDR3 spells CASSQSSGAEQPQHF. In nucleotides, the CDR3 is TGCGCCAGCAGTCAATCATCAGGGGCTGAGCAGCCCCAGCATTTT. J is TRBJ1-5 and V is TRBV23-1, with TRBD1 as a possible D gene (6 bases). TRBV23-1 is designated an ORF whose function remains uncertain. V lost 0 bases, J lost 7 bases, and 13 bases lay in between. The CDR3 totals 15 residues.

The rearrangement links TRBV19 to TRBJ1-2, with D possibly TRBD1 on 5 matching bases. V gave up 5 bases and J gave up 4 bases, with 20 bases separating them. Looked up from germline, CDR1 is LNHDA and CDR2 is SQIVND (reference sequence). The CDR3 spans 16 residues. CDR3 in amino acids: CASSPLGLAGVYGYTF. Written as DNA, the CDR3 is TGTGCCAGTAGTCCCCTGGGGTTGGCGGGGGTCTATGGCTACACCTTC.

This chain uses TRBV7-9 with TRBJ1-4, with 7 nucleotides matching TRBD1. CDR1 and CDR2 from the germline V gene are SEHNR and FQNEAQ (reference sequence). Trimming removed 5 bases from V and 7 bases from J; junction bases left unmatched: 13. This CDR3 contains 16 residues. This CDR3 reads CASSPGTAPGGEKLFF. CDR3 DNA sequence: TGTGCCAGCAGCCCAGGGACAGCCCCTGGGGGTGAAAAACTGTTTTTT.

This chain links TRBV18 with TRBJ1-1; D unresolved. The germline gives CDR1 KGHSH, CDR2 LQKENI. This CDR3 is 17 amino acids long. V gave up 4 bases and J gave up 3 bases, with 21 bases separating them. CDR3 region: CASSLRTGVVVDTEAFF. In nucleotides, the CDR3 is TGTGCCAGCTCACTTCGAACCGGGGTAGTGGTGGACACTGAAGCTTTCTTT.

The table lists this clone with a few counts. V and J are TRBV29-1 and TRBJ2-5; D is ambiguous. Germline V gene lookup returns CDR1 SQVTM and CDR2 ANQGSEA. V shed 4 bases and J shed 4 bases, with 10 bases lying between them. The CDR3 runs 12 residues. The CDR3 DNA is TGCAGCGTTGTGATAACGGGAGAGACCCAGTACTTC. It yields the protein CSVVITGETQYF.

This clone was recorded only once. The chain has TRBV7-2 and TRBJ1-2, with 7 bases fitting TRBD1. The J segment lost 11 bases and the V segment lost 5 bases, leaving 8 bases of the junction unmatched. The CDR3 loop spans 12 amino acids. CDR1 is SGHTA and CDR2 is FQGNSA in the germline V gene. Here the CDR3 DNA reads TGTGCCAGCAGCACGGGGACAGTAGAATACACCTTC. Amino acids: CASSTGTVEYTF.

Concerning this clone: The DNA is left out, because the CDR3 cannot be placed on it with certainty; the CDR3 is given as TCRdb lists it. The V and J genes are TRBV21-1 and TRBJ1-1; the table's D call, TRBD1, was not checked against the DNA. TRBV21-1 counts as a pseudogene. The CDR3 adds up to 17 amino acids, both ends counted. CDR3 region: CASSKEGIVGTGTEAFF.

The CDR3 DNA reads as TGCGCCAGCAGACTCGGAGCTCCGGGGGTCGGCTACGAGCAGTACTTC. Amino acids: CASRLGAPGVGYEQYF. This rearrangement joins TRBV5-1 to TRBJ2-7, with a possible D match to TRBD2 (6 bases). The V end was cut by 5 bases, the J end by 3 bases, with 21 bases between. The CDR3 sequence is 16 residues long. Germline V gene sequence: CDR1 SGHRS, CDR2 YFSETQ.

This chain joins TRBV5-1 and TRBJ2-1; perhaps TRBD1 as D (5 bases). Germline V CDR1 and CDR2: SGHRS, YFSETQ. This CDR3 has 15 amino acids. The V end lost 0 bases, the J end lost 2 bases, and 9 bases lay between the germline ends. The CDR3 sequence: CASSLDRQTYNEQFF. The CDR3 coding sequence is TGCGCCAGCAGCTTGGACAGACAGACCTACAATGAGCAGTTCTTC.

The chain uses TRBV13 and TRBJ2-1, with TRBD2 matching over 7 bases. The V gene's germline CDR1 is PRHDT and CDR2 FYEKMQ (reference sequence). The CDR3 spans 17 residues. After removal of 7 bases from V and 0 bases from J, the junction contained 12 bases not matched to a gene. The CDR3 sequence is CASTHNSGTTSYNEQFF. CDR3 nucleotide sequence: TGTGCCAGCACCCACAATTCCGGGACTACCTCCTACAATGAGCAGTTCTTC.

Only a few counts were recorded for this clone. V gene TRBV5-8 combines with J gene TRBJ2-1; D gene ambiguous. Germline CDR1 SGHTS, CDR2 YDEGEE. The CDR3 is 10 amino acids. Between the trimmed V and J ends, which lost 5 bases and 12 bases, there was a span of 9 bases. The CDR3 is CASRTAGQFF. Written as DNA, the CDR3 is TGTGCCAGCAGAACCGCCGGGCAGTTCTTC.

This chain joins TRBV18 and TRBJ1-3; D might be TRBD1 (5 bases). The CDR3 contains 16 residues. CDR1 is KGHSH and CDR2 is LQKENI in the germline V gene. The V end was cut by 3 bases, the J end by 0 bases, with 12 bases between. The CDR3 region has the DNA TGTGCCAGCTCACCTTCACAGGCGCGCTCTGGAAACACCATATATTTT. Protein: CASSPSQARSGNTIYF.

This sequence joins TRBV7-9 and TRBJ1-2, with D possibly matching TRBD1 (5 bases). The V and J ends lost 5 bases and 7 bases respectively, with 14 bases between them. In germline, CDR1 is SEHNR, CDR2 FQNEAQ (reference sequence). The CDR3 loop spans 13 amino acids. This CDR3 is CASSPPRVTGYTF. The CDR3 region has the DNA TGTGCCAGCAGCCCCCCCAGGGTGACTGGCTACACCTTC.

This chain joins TRBV25-1 and TRBJ2-1; 8 bases are shared with TRBD2. V shed 6 bases, J shed 5 bases, and the junction held 15 bases outside the gene matches. The CDR3 contains 17 residues. Germline V gives CDR1 MGHDK, CDR2 SYGVNS. Written as DNA, the CDR3 is TGTGCCAGCAGCCATCCTTCCGGGCGGGAGGCAAACAATGAGCAGTTCTTC. Amino acid sequence: CASSHPSGREANNEQFF.

The gene calls are TRBV3-1 (or the pseudogene TRBV3-2) and TRBJ2-5; 8 positions match TRBD2. CDR1 is LGHDT and CDR2 is YNNKEL in the germline V gene (reference sequence). With V trimmed by 4 bases and J by 2 bases, 9 bases remained unmatched. The CDR3 loop spans 16 amino acids. CDR3 sequence reads: CASSPGVLAEQETQYF. CDR3 DNA sequence: TGTGCCAGCAGCCCAGGGGTACTAGCGGAACAAGAGACCCAGTACTTC.

The chain couples TRBV28 to TRBJ2-7, with TRBD1 identical over 7 bases. The germline V gene has CDR1 MDHEN and CDR2 SYDVKM. The CDR3 covers 15 residues. Unmatched junction bases numbered 10, after V lost 8 bases and J lost 0 bases. The CDR3 is CASLQGVYSSYEQYF. CDR3 bases: TGTGCCAGCCTTCAGGGGGTTTATAGCTCCTACGAGCAGTACTTC.

The V gene is TRBV11-2, the J gene TRBJ2-2; D perhaps matches TRBD2 (7 bases). The CDR3 spans 18 residues. The V gene lost 4 bases and the J gene lost 0 bases, with 18 bases spanning the gap. Germline CDR1 reads SGHAT; CDR2 reads FQNNGV. In DNA form, the CDR3 reads TGTGCCAGCAGCTCGAACACTCGGGGGGCCTCGAACACCGGGGAGCTGTTTTTT. Its protein is CASSSNTRGASNTGELFF.

The V call is TRBV18, the J call TRBJ1-5; tentatively, D is TRBD1 (6 bases). This CDR3 spans 16 amino acids. V was pared by 3 bases and J by 7 bases, with 19 bases between. Germline V gives CDR1 KGHSH, CDR2 LQKENI. As DNA, the CDR3 is TGTGCCAGCTCACCTACTAGAACAGGGCCCGGGCAGCCCCAGCATTTT. Its protein is CASSPTRTGPGQPQHF.

The chain recombines TRBV15 with TRBJ2-5; TRBD2 agrees at 14 bases. CDR1 and CDR2 from the germline V gene are LNHNV and YYDKDF (reference sequence). V lost 3 bases and J lost 1; bases outside the gene matches: 1. The CDR3 extends over 16 amino acids. CDR3 DNA sequence: TGTGCCACCAGCAGGGGGACTAGCGGGGGCCAAGAGACCCAGTACTTC. Protein product: CATSRGTSGGQETQYF. Together with reference TRBV15 and TRBJ2-5, the CDR3 gives the full variable domain: DAMVIQNPRYQVTQFGKPVTLSCSQTLNHNVMYWYQQKSSQAPKLLFHYYDKDFNNEADTPDNFQSRRPNTSFCFLDIRSPGLGDTAMYLCATSRGTSGGQETQYFGPGTRLLVL.

In this sample, this clone turned up a few times. The chain recombines TRBV29-1 with TRBJ2-3; no clear D gene. Germline V lookup: CDR1 SQVTM, CDR2 ANQGSEA. The CDR3 contains 15 residues. Trimming cost V 4 bases and J 1 base, with 15 bases left between them. CDR3 DNA: TGCAGCGTTGTTTTGGGTGCTCAGGGCACAGATACGCAGTATTTT. Protein sequence: CSVVLGAQGTDTQYF.

V usage is TRBV12-3 or TRBV12-4 and J usage is TRBJ1-1; 7 nucleotides match TRBD1. The CDR3 covers 12 residues. The V segment lost 6 bases and the J segment 4 bases; nucleotides outside the gene matches: 2. In DNA form, the CDR3 reads TGTGCCAGCAGGGGACAGCCCACTGAAGCTTTCTTT. Translated: CASRGQPTEAFF.

V and J are TRBV3-1 (or the pseudogene TRBV3-2) and TRBJ2-5; 7 bases line up with TRBD1. The CDR3 runs to 14 residues. Germline lookup yields CDR1 LGHDT and CDR2 YNNKEL (reference sequence). The V gene end was trimmed by 6 bases and the J gene end by 5 bases; junction bases not matched to a gene: 9. CDR3 in amino acids: CASRTDRWPETQYF. The CDR3 coding sequence is TGTGCCAGCAGGACGGACAGGTGGCCGGAGACCCAGTACTTC.

This chain connects TRBV11-3 to TRBJ1-1, with D perhaps TRBD1 (5 bases). CDR1 SGHNT and CDR2 YENEEA come from the germline V gene. This CDR3 has 13 residues. V lost 3 bases and J lost 5, with 10 bases in between. CDR3 sequence reads: CASSFNGGTEAFF. The DNA for the CDR3 is TGTGCCAGCAGCTTCAACGGGGGGACTGAAGCTTTCTTT. The variable domain in full, with the rest retrieved from reference TRBV11-3 and TRBJ1-1, is EAGVVQSPRYKIIEKKQPVAFWCNPISGHNTLYWYLQNLGQGPELLIRYENEEAVDDSQLPKDRFSAERLKGVDSTLKIQPAELGDSAVYLCASSFNGGTEAFFGQGTRLTVV.

The table lists this clone with a count of one. The chain links TRBV3-1 (or the pseudogene TRBV3-2) to TRBJ2-1; D gene ambiguous. The germline V gene has CDR1 LGHDT and CDR2 YNNKEL (reference sequence). The CDR3 runs to 15 residues. Trimming stripped 3 bases from V and 2 bases from J, with 11 bases between. The CDR3 spells CASSHISQPYNEQFF. CDR3 DNA: TGTGCCAGCAGCCACATTAGCCAGCCCTACAATGAGCAGTTCTTC.